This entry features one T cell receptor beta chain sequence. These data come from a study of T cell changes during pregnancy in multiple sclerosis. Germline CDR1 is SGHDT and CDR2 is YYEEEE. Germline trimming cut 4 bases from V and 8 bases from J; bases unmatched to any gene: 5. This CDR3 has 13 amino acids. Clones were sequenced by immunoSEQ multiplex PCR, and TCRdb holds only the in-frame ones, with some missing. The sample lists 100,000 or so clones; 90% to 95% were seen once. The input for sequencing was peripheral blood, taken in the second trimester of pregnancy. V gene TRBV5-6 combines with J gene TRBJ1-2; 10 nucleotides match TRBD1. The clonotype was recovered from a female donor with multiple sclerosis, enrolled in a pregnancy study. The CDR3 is CASSRQGARGYTF. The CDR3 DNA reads TGTGCCAGCAGCCGACAGGGGGCCCGGGGCTACACCTTC.